The T cell receptor beta chain under discussion was sequenced for a study of cytomegalovirus exposure and HLA in healthy donors. Study findings and constraints: There were some public TCRs occurring in many donors, but most TCR sequences were rare. According to a subsequent analysis, TCR clusters from the first cohort were inclined to appear together in the 90 to 150 validation repertoires.

Sequencing used immunoSEQ multiplex PCR; TCRdb keeps in-frame clones, though not all of them. Altogether 120,000 or so clones are present, roughly 90% being singletons, with the ten largest covering 1.4%. In germline, CDR1 is LGHNT, CDR2 FRNRAP. The CDR3 spans 14 residues. The V end lost 0 bases, the J end lost 4 bases, and 9 bases lay between the germline ends. About this clone: The antigen is unknown.

Sequenced: PBMCs. V gene TRBV12-5 combines with J gene TRBJ1-2; D is perhaps TRBD1 (6 bases). The receptor comes from a man aged 30 to 39 in good health and CMV-seronegative. CDR3 coding DNA: TGTGCTAGTGGTTTGGTAGGACAGACCTATGGCTACACCTTC. It codes for CASGLVGQTYGYTF.